This TCR beta chain was sequenced in a study of blood T cell repertoires in COVID-19. For the study at large: Sites across the United States, Italy and Spain contributed samples from acute and convalescent COVID-19. From T cells, B-cell-depleted T cells, or PBMCs came the material, which was cDNA or gDNA.

Original data processing: Reference gene primer amplification gave nucleated cell count estimates. The repertoire was sequenced with immunoSEQ multiplex PCR; TCRdb's copy has only in-frame clones and lacks some. That table is the source of V, J and clone size, and D and trimming were worked out from the DNA. The table shows roughly 40,000 clones, with 70% to 90% occurring only once. The CDR3 extends over 16 amino acids. V lost 3 bases and J lost 1, with 13 bases in between. Germline-derived CDR1 and CDR2 are LNHDA and SQIVND (reference sequence). This sequence joins TRBV19 and TRBJ1-5; D gene unclear. The sample taken for sequencing was peripheral blood. The receptor was isolated from a human donor in a cohort sampled during active COVID-19. This CDR3 is CASSIRDFSSNQPQHF. The CDR3 coding sequence is TGTGCCAGTAGTATTCGGGATTTTTCGAGCAATCAGCCCCAGCATTTT. Full variable domain (missing parts from reference TRBV19 and TRBJ1-5): DGGITQSPKYLFRKEGQNVTLSCEQNLNHDAMYWYRQDPGQGLRLIYYSQIVNDFQKGDIAEGYSVSREKKESFPLTVTSAQKNPTAFYLCASSIRDFSSNQPQHFGDGTRLSIL.